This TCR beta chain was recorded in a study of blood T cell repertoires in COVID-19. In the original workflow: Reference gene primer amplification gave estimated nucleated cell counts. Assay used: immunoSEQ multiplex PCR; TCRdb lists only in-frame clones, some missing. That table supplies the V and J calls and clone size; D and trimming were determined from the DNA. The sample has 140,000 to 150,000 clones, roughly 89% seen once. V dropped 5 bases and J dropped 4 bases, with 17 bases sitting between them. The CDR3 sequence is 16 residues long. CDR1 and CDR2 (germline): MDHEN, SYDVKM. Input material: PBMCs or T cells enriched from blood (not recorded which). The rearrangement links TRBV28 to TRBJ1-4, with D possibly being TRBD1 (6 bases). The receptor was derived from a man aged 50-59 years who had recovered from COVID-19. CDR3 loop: CASSPRTAVFNEKLFF. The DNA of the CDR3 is TGTGCCAGCAGTCCCCGGACAGCCGTTTTTAATGAAAAACTGTTTTTT.